This TCR beta chain was captured in a study of human T cells and chemical hapten exposure. This clonotype was counted ten times or more. The sample's time point: patch test 1, 2 weeks after DPC sensitization. Treatment specified: therapeutic diphenylcyclopropenone sensitization with weekly scalp DPC. TCRdb reprocessed the RACE reads with MiXCR, giving one entry per CDR3 protein. The sample includes 65,000 to 95,000 distinct CDR3 sequences, approximately 12% seen only once; the top ten take approximately 3.7%. This CDR3 spans 15 amino acids. Germline CDR1 KGHSH, CDR2 LQKENI. The V and J ends lost 4 bases and 4 bases respectively, with 16 bases between them.

The source is a woman aged 55-69 years with alopecia areata. Some clones in this sample may be carry-over from other donors' samples. This sequence joins TRBV18 and TRBJ1-1; unclear D gene. The sequencing used whole blood, collected in connection with sensitization to the hapten diphenylcyclopropenone (DPC). In DNA, the CDR3 is TGTGCCAGCTCACGAACCGGCAGCACGTTCACTGAAGCTTTCTTT. Protein sequence: CASSRTGSTFTEAFF.